Listed here is a single TCR beta chain. Antigen: not known. Investigators performed immunoSEQ version v3.0 at survey level. Some clones are missing from TCRdb's copy, which holds only in-frame ones; the method was immunoSEQ multiplex PCR. The sample has some 17,000 clones; more than 75% are singletons. The CDR3 runs 16 residues. V was clipped by 1 base and J by 9 bases; unmatched bases: 9. Germline loops: CDR1 MNHEY, CDR2 SMNVEV (reference sequence). This record comes from a study of long-term antiretroviral therapy in people with HIV. General study results and limits: Dominant in the repertoire at all time points were clones expanded before ART.

This specimen was unsorted PBMCs, taken 0.1 years before starting antiretroviral therapy. The TCR was taken from a man between 18 and 35 years old with HIV. The J gene is TRBJ2-1, the V gene TRBV27; 10 bases line up with TRBD1. The CDR3 reads CASSLLGTGVRGEQFF. The CDR3 region has the DNA TGTGCCAGCAGTTTATTGGGGACAGGGGTCCGTGGTGAGCAGTTCTTC.